This entry features one T cell receptor (beta chain) sequence. Its antigen is currently unknown. Produced via immunoSEQ multiplex PCR; TCRdb's table is partial and in-frame only. The table includes about 39,000 clones, roughly 93% detected once. The sample originates from a study of graft-versus-host responses after intestinal transplantation. Regarding the study as a whole: Early post-transplant declines in HvG were associated with peak levels of circulating GvH clones.

This clonotype was obtained from a human donor who was the organ donor for an intestinal transplant. Specimen: unstimulated CD8+ T cells sorted from spleen or lymph node cells, collected before transplant.

The CDR3, as DNA: TGTGCCAGCAGCTTAGCGAGGGCTATTTTCCAAAACATTCAGTACTTC. Translated: CASSLARAIFQNIQYF. The V gene is TRBV11-3, the J gene TRBJ2-4, with D tentatively TRBD2 (5 bases). The CDR3 has 16 residues. From germline, CDR1 is SGHNT and CDR2 YENEEA. Trimming left V 1 base short and J 5 bases short, with 15 bases between.